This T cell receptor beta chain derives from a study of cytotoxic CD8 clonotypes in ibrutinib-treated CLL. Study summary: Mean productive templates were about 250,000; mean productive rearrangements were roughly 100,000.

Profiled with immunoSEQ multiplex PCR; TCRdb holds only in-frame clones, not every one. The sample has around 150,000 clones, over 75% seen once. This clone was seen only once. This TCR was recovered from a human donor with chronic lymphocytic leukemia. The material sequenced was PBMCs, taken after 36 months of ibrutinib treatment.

The CDR3 spells CASSLASLETQYF. CDR3 sequence (DNA): TGTGCCAGCAGCTTGGCTAGCCTGGAGACCCAGTACTTC. The J gene is TRBJ2-5, the V gene TRBV5-6, with D maybe TRBD2 (5 bases). V gave up 0 bases and J gave up 5 bases, with 8 bases separating them. This CDR3 spans 13 amino acids. Germline V gives CDR1 SGHDT, CDR2 YYEEEE.